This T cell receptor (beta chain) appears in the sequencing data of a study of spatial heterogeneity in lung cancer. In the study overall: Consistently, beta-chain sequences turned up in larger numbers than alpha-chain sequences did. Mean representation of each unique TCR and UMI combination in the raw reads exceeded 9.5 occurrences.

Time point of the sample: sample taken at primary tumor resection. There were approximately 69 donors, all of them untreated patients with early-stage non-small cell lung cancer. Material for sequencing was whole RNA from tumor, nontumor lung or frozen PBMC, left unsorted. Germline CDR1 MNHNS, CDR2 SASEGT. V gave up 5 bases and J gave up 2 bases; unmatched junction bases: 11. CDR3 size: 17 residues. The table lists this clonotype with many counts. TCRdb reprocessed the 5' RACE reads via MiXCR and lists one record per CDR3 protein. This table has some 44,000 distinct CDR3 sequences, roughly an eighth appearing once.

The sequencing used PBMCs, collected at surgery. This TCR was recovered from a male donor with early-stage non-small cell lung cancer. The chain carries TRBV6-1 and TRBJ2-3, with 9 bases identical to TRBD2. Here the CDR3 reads CASSPRGSGGPTDTQYF. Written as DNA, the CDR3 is TGTGCCAGCAGTCCCAGGGGTAGCGGGGGCCCCACAGATACGCAGTATTTT.